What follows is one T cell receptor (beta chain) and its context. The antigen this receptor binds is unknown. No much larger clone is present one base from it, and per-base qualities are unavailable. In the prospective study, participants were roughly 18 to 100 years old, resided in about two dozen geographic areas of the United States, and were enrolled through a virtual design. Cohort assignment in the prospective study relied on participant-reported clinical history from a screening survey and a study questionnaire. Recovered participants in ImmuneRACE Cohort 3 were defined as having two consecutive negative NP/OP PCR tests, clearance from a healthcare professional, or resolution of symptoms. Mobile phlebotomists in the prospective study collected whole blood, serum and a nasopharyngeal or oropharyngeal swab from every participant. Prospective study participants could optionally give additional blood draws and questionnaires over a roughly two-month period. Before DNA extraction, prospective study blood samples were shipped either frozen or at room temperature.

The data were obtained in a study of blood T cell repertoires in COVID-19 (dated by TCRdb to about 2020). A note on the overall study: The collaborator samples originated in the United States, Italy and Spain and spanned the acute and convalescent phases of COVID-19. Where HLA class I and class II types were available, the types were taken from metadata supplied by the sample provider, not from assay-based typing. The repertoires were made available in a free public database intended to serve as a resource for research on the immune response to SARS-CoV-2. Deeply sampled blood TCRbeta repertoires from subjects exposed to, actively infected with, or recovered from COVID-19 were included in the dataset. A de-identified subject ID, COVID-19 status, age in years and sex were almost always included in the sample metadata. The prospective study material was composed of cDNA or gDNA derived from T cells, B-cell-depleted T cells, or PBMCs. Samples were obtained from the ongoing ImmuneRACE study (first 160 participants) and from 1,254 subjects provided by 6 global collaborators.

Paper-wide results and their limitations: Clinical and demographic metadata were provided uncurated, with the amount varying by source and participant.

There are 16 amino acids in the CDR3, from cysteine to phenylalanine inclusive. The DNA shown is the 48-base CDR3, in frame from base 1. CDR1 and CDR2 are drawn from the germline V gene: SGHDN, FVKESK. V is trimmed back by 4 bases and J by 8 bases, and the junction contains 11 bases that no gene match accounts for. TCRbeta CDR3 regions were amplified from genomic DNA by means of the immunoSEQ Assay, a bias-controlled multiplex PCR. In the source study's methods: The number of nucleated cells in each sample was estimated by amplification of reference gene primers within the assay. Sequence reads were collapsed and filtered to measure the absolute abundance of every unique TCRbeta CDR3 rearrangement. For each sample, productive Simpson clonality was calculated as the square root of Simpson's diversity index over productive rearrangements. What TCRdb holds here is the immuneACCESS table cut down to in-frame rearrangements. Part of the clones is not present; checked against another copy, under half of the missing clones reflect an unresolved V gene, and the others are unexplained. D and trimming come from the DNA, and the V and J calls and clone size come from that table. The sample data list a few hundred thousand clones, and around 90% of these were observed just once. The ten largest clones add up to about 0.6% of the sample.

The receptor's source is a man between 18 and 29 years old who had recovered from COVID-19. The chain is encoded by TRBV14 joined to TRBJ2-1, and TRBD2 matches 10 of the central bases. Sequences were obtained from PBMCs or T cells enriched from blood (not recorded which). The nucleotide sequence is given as TGTGCCAGCAGCCGACCGGGACTAGCGATAGGCCATGAGCAGTTCTTC. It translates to CASSRPGLAIGHEQFF. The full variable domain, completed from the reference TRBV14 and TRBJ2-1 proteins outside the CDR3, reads EAGVTQFPSHSVIEKGQTVTLRCDPISGHDNLYWYRRVMGKEIKFLLHFVKESKQDESGMPNNRFLAERTGGTYSTLKVQPAELEDSGVYFCASSRPGLAIGHEQFFGPGTRLTVL.